The 25 T cell receptor beta chains below were found in one sample sequenced in a study of yellow fever vaccine responses in identical twins. MiXCR was run by TCRdb on the RT-PCR reads, yielding one entry per CDR3 protein. The sample includes over 15,000 distinct CDR3 sequences, roughly 80% of them seen just once. The sequenced sample was T cells from blood (PBMCs), unsorted or a sorted subset (not recorded which), obtained before or after yellow fever vaccination (not recorded which). Receptors were obtained from a woman aged 18-29 years who received the yellow fever vaccine.

This clonotype has only a few counts. This chain links TRBV11-1 with TRBJ2-2; possible D gene TRBD1, 5 bases. V lost 4 bases and J 1 base, leaving 13 bases between the germline ends. Germline values: CDR1 SGHAT, CDR2 FQDESV (reference sequence). The CDR3 extends over 16 amino acids. The CDR3 sequence: CASSSVSDRNTGELFF. The CDR3 DNA reads TGTGCCAGCAGCTCAGTGAGCGACAGGAACACCGGGGAGCTGTTTTTT.

This clonotype was picked up a small number of times. J is TRBJ2-1 and V is TRBV29-1; D may be TRBD1 (6 bases). V was shortened by 3 bases and J by 1 base, with 7 bases between the two germline ends. The germline V gene has CDR1 SQVTM and CDR2 ANQGSEA. This CDR3 has 13 amino acids. Written as DNA, the CDR3 is TGCAGCGTTGAGGGGGCGTCCTACAATGAGCAGTTCTTC. Its protein is CSVEGASYNEQFF.

This clonotype was seen once. The chain uses TRBV13 and TRBJ2-1; TRBD2 might be the D (6 bases). Germline CDR1 and CDR2: PRHDT and FYEKMQ (reference sequence). Trimming stripped 7 bases from V and 5 bases from J, with 12 bases between. This CDR3 contains 13 residues. The CDR3 here is CASTTRLNNEQFF. Written as DNA, the CDR3 is TGTGCCAGCACGACTAGACTTAACAATGAGCAGTTCTTC.

The chain couples TRBV7-2 to TRBJ2-7; D gene ambiguous. CDR3 size: 13 residues. From germline, CDR1 is SGHTA and CDR2 FQGNSA. V lost 3 bases and J lost 6, with 12 bases in between. The CDR3 protein is CASSFNRESEQYF. The CDR3 DNA reads TGTGCCAGCAGCTTCAATAGGGAAAGCGAGCAGTACTTC.

This chain uses TRBV7-3 with TRBJ2-1, with D perhaps matching TRBD1 (6 bases). V shed 5 bases and J shed 0 bases, with 11 bases lying between them. The CDR3 runs to 15 residues. Per the germline V gene, CDR1 is SGHTA and CDR2 is FQGTGA. CDR3 in amino acids: CASSVRGSSYNEQFF. CDR3 in DNA: TGTGCCAGCAGCGTGAGGGGGAGCTCCTACAATGAGCAGTTCTTC. Full variable domain (rest looked up from reference TRBV7-3 and TRBJ2-1): GAGVSQTPSNKVTEKGKYVELRCDPISGHTALYWYRQSLGQGPEFLIYFQGTGAADDSGLPNDRFFAVRPEGSVSTLKIQRTERGDSAVYLCASSVRGSSYNEQFFGPGTRLTVL.

The genes are TRBV20-1 and TRBJ2-3; D not resolved. The germline V and J ends were trimmed by 3 bases and 2 bases, with 3 bases remaining between them. Germline loops: CDR1 DFQATT, CDR2 SNEGSKA (reference sequence). CDR3 length equals 11 residues. CDR3 nucleotide sequence: TGCAGTGCTAGCCTCACAGATACGCAGTATTTT. It encodes CSASLTDTQYF.

The count of this clonotype is one. This chain uses TRBV4-1 with TRBJ1-5; 8 bases are a match to TRBD1. V lost 4 bases to trimming and J lost 2 bases; unmatched junction nucleotides: 10. The CDR3 covers 17 residues. CDR1 and CDR2 from the germline V gene are MGHRA and YSYEKL. CDR3 residues: CASSRTTTGDGNQPQHF. The DNA of the CDR3 is TGCGCCAGCAGCCGAACCACGACAGGGGACGGCAATCAGCCCCAGCATTTT.

V gene TRBV19 combines with J gene TRBJ2-2; no definite D call. CDR3 size: 14 residues. The germline V and J ends were trimmed by 1 base and 6 bases, with 9 bases remaining between them. Germline CDR1 is LNHDA and CDR2 is SQIVND (reference sequence). Here the CDR3 reads CASSIGPSAGELFF. In nucleotides, the CDR3 is TGTGCCAGTAGTATAGGCCCTTCCGCCGGGGAGCTGTTTTTT. The full variable domain, completed using reference TRBV19 and TRBJ2-2, is DGGITQSPKYLFRKEGQNVTLSCEQNLNHDAMYWYRQDPGQGLRLIYYSQIVNDFQKGDIAEGYSVSREKKESFPLTVTSAQKNPTAFYLCASSIGPSAGELFFGEGSRLTVL.

The J gene is TRBJ2-7, the V gene TRBV28; TRBD1 agrees at 10 bases. Germline V gives CDR1 MDHEN, CDR2 SYDVKM. The CDR3 runs 15 residues. V lost 4 bases and J lost 3; bases outside the gene matches: 6. The CDR3 is CASSSSGTGDYEQYF. The CDR3 region has the DNA TGTGCCAGCAGTTCTTCCGGGACAGGGGACTACGAGCAGTACTTC.

The genes are TRBV11-3 and TRBJ2-7, with 8 bases matching TRBD2. The CDR3 totals 15 residues. Losses at the gene ends were 3 bases for V and 2 bases for J; bases not matched to a gene: 6. Germline CDR1 reads SGHNT; CDR2 reads YENEEA. The chain's CDR3 is CASSFERGPTYEQYF. The CDR3, as DNA: TGTGCCAGCAGCTTTGAGCGGGGGCCCACCTACGAGCAGTACTTC.

The V gene is TRBV3-1, the J gene TRBJ2-5; the D gene is possibly TRBD1 (5 bases). V lost 4 bases and J 1 base, leaving 10 bases between the germline ends. The CDR3 sequence is 14 residues long. Germline V gene sequence: CDR1 LGHDT, CDR2 YNNKEL (reference sequence). DNA for the CDR3: TGTGCCAGCAGCCTGGGGCCAGCCCAAGAGACCCAGTACTTC. Translation gives CASSLGPAQETQYF.

A few counts support this clonotype. The chain is built from TRBV18 and TRBJ2-7; no clear D. CDR3 length: 13 amino acids. V was clipped by 2 bases and J by 5 bases, with 10 bases between them. CDR1 is KGHSH and CDR2 is LQKENI in the germline V gene. The chain's CDR3 is CASSPAQRDEQYF. The DNA of the CDR3 is TGTGCCAGCTCACCAGCACAGCGCGACGAGCAGTACTTC.

This chain connects TRBV23-1 to TRBJ2-3; 8 positions agree with TRBD2. TRBV23-1 belongs to the ORF category, with a function that is uncertain. The CDR3 is 17 residues long. J lost 5 bases, V lost 0 bases, and 10 bases had no gene match. CDR3 amino acids: CASSQSLLAGFLDTQYF. DNA for the CDR3: TGCGCCAGCAGTCAATCGCTCTTAGCGGGGTTCCTAGATACGCAGTATTTT.

This chain joins TRBV11-2 and TRBJ2-3; 14 bases align to TRBD2. This CDR3 comprises 19 residues. Germline CDR1 SGHAT, CDR2 FQNNGV. Trimming cost V 6 bases and J 2 bases; bases outside gene matches: 13. The CDR3 reads CASSPFGLAGGTITDTQYF. The CDR3 region has the DNA TGTGCCAGCAGTCCTTTTGGACTAGCGGGGGGTACCATCACAGATACGCAGTATTTT.

The chain carries TRBV4-3 and TRBJ2-3, with a tentative D call TRBD2 (6 bases). Germline V gene sequence: CDR1 LGHNA, CDR2 YSLEER. The V end was cut by 3 bases, the J end by 3 bases, with 10 bases between. The length of the CDR3 is 14 residues. This chain's CDR3 is CASSQRGGTDTQYF. CDR3 bases: TGCGCCAGCAGCCAGCGAGGAGGGACAGATACGCAGTATTTT.

The chain employs TRBV6-2 or TRBV6-3 and TRBJ2-7; D remains ambiguous. CDR3 length: 12 amino acids. Per the germline V gene, CDR1 is MNHEY and CDR2 is SVGEGT. V lost 7 bases, J lost 0 bases, and 7 bases lay in between. The CDR3 region is CASTGSSYEQYF. CDR3 nucleotides: TGTGCCAGCACCGGAAGCTCCTACGAGCAGTACTTC.

V usage is TRBV12-3 or TRBV12-4 and J usage is TRBJ1-1; tentative D call: TRBD1 (5 bases). CDR3 length equals 13 residues. The V end lost 0 bases, the J end lost 6 bases, and 8 bases lay between the germline ends. As DNA, the CDR3 is TGTGCCAGCAGTTTAGCAGGGGTTGCTGAAGCTTTCTTT. Its protein is CASSLAGVAEAFF.

The V gene is TRBV29-1, the J gene TRBJ2-7, with TRBD1 matching over 7 bases. The trim removed 5 bases at V and 5 bases at J, leaving 6 bases unmatched. Germline V lookup: CDR1 SQVTM, CDR2 ANQGSEA. This CDR3 has 12 residues. CDR3 coding DNA: TGCAGCGTTAGCAGGGGGACCCACGAGCAGTACTTC. Amino acids: CSVSRGTHEQYF.

The chain links TRBV28 to TRBJ2-7; unclear D gene. Germline V lookup: CDR1 MDHEN, CDR2 SYDVKM. Trimming took 4 bases from V and 7 from J, leaving 11 bases between them. CDR3 length: 12 residues. CDR3 DNA sequence: TGTGCCAGCAGTTCACTGGGCTGGGAGCAGTACTTC. Its translation: CASSSLGWEQYF.

This clonotype was found a few times. The genes are TRBV11-1 and TRBJ1-1; no reliable D call. CDR1 is SGHAT and CDR2 is FQDESV in the germline V gene (reference sequence). The CDR3 covers 16 residues. Trimming took off 4 bases at V and 6 bases at J, with 21 bases between the two ends. DNA of the CDR3: TGTGCCAGCAGCTGCCCAACCCCCCGGGTAAGGGCTGAAGCTTTCTTT. It is translated as CASSCPTPRVRAEAFF. Complete variable domain (other parts from reference TRBV11-1 and TRBJ1-1): EAEVAQSPRYKITEKSQAVAFWCDPISGHATLYWYRQILGQGPELLVQFQDESVVDDSQLPKDRFSAERLKGVDSTLKIQPAELGDSAMYLCASSCPTPRVRAEAFFGQGTRLTVV.

This clonotype was counted between two and nine times. A junction boundary mismatches the germline segment, possibly from a read error. V and J are TRBV3-1 and TRBJ2-1, with D hard to call. CDR1 and CDR2 (germline): LGHDT, YNNKEL (reference sequence). This CDR3 contains 17 residues. CDR3 region: CASSQVRYPGSHNEQFF. CDR3 in DNA: TGTGCCAGCAGCCAAGTTAGATATCCGGGCTCCCACAATGAGCAGTTCTTC.

This clonotype was found once. V and J are TRBV11-2 and TRBJ2-7, with TRBD2 as a possible D gene (5 bases). Germline CDR1 reads SGHAT; CDR2 reads FQNNGV. V lost 5 bases and J 5 bases, leaving 19 bases between the germline ends. The CDR3 has 15 amino acids. The CDR3 sequence: CASSLEFRGLHEQYF. The CDR3 DNA reads TGTGCCAGCAGCCTTGAATTTCGCGGGCTCCACGAGCAGTACTTC.

J is TRBJ1-5 and V is TRBV6-1; a possible D gene is TRBD1 (5 bases). The CDR3 length is 18 residues. Germline CDR1 and CDR2: MNHNS and SASEGT. Trimming pared 4 bases from V and 3 bases from J, leaving 22 bases between. This chain's CDR3 is CASSATHSWGTFNQPQHF. The DNA for the CDR3 is TGTGCCAGCAGTGCGACGCATTCTTGGGGGACTTTCAATCAGCCCCAGCATTTT.

The chain has TRBV11-2 and TRBJ2-5; D is ambiguous. With 4 bases removed from V and 3 bases from J, the gap between germline ends came to 9 bases. Per germline, CDR1 SGHAT and CDR2 FQNNGV. The CDR3 consists of 13 residues. CDR3: CASSSSYKETQYF. The CDR3 DNA sequence: TGTGCCAGCAGCTCTTCGTACAAAGAGACCCAGTACTTC.

The chain carries TRBV12-5 and TRBJ2-1; 7 bases fit TRBD2. The ends lost 8 bases at V and 4 bases at J; junction bases unmatched: 8. From germline, CDR1 is LGHNT and CDR2 FRNRAP. There are 14 residues in the CDR3. CDR3 residues: CASTSGGEYNEQFF. In DNA, the CDR3 is TGTGCTAGTACATCGGGGGGAGAGTACAATGAGCAGTTCTTC.